These 20 T cell receptor beta chains came from one sample sequenced in a study of cytomegalovirus exposure and HLA in healthy donors. The table came from immunoSEQ multiplex PCR; TCRdb's copy has only in-frame clones and leaves some out. The sample shows approximately 110,000 clones, 94% of them seen only once. Sequencing used PBMCs. The receptor set was obtained from a woman aged 18 to 35 in good health and CMV-seronegative.

The rearrangement joins TRBV19 to TRBJ1-1; a possible D gene is TRBD1 (6 bases). The CDR3 consists of 15 residues. Trimming removed 8 bases from V and 0 bases from J, with 16 bases in between. CDR1 and CDR2 (germline): LNHDA, SQIVND (reference sequence). The chain's CDR3 is CASSKLDRMNTEAFF. CDR3 nucleotides: TGTGCCAGTTCCAAATTGGACAGAATGAACACTGAAGCTTTCTTT.

The J gene is TRBJ1-1, the V gene TRBV6-6, with TRBD1 identical over 8 bases. Per germline, CDR1 MNHNY and CDR2 SVGAGI (reference sequence). V lost 6 bases and J lost 4; bases outside the gene matches: 4. The CDR3 runs to 13 residues. The CDR3: CASRSGGFTEAFF. CDR3 nucleotide sequence: TGTGCCAGCAGGTCAGGGGGCTTCACTGAAGCTTTCTTT.

This clone was seen only once. This chain's CDR3 is CASGTGVTNEKLFF. CDR3 bases: TGTGCTAGTGGTACAGGGGTAACTAATGAAAAACTGTTTTTT. J is TRBJ1-4 and V is TRBV12-5; 7 bases are shared with TRBD1. Germline V gene data show CDR1 as LGHNT and CDR2 as FRNRAP. The junction had 1 base not matched to a gene; V was cut back by 5 bases and J by 1 base. The CDR3 runs 14 residues.

This clone was counted once. The rearrangement uses TRBV19 and TRBJ1-3; D may be TRBD1 (6 bases). Germline CDR1 is LNHDA and CDR2 is SQIVND (reference sequence). CDR3 length equals 13 residues. Trimming took off 9 bases at V and 0 bases at J, with 9 bases between the two ends. The CDR3 spells CASSGDSGNTIYF. The DNA of the CDR3 is TGTGCCAGCTCAGGGGACTCTGGAAACACCATATATTTT.

Here the CDR3 DNA reads TGTGCCAGCAGCTCGTTCCAAGAGACCCAGTACTTC. This codes for CASSSFQETQYF. The chain couples TRBV7-9 to TRBJ2-5; no clear D gene. Germline values: CDR1 SEHNR, CDR2 FQNEAQ (reference sequence). The CDR3 loop spans 12 amino acids. V dropped 4 bases and J dropped 1 base, with 4 bases sitting between them. The full variable domain, in which reference TRBV7-9 and TRBJ2-5 provide the parts outside the CDR3, is DTGVSQNPRHKITKRGQNVTFRCDPISEHNRLYWYRQTLGQGPEFLTYFQNEAQLEKSRLLSDRFSAERPKGSFSTLEIQRTEQGDSAMYLCASSSFQETQYFGPGTRLLVL.

This clone has a single count. The chain uses TRBV5-1 and TRBJ2-7; a possible D gene is TRBD1 (6 bases). This CDR3 has 16 residues. The V end lost 0 bases, the J end lost 0 bases, and 13 bases lay between the germline ends. CDR1 is SGHRS and CDR2 is YFSETQ in the germline V gene. CDR3 sequence reads: CASSLETGHSSYEQYF. In DNA form, the CDR3 reads TGCGCCAGCAGCTTGGAGACAGGCCACAGCTCCTACGAGCAGTACTTC. The complete variable domain, with remaining parts taken from reference TRBV5-1 and TRBJ2-7, reads KAGVTQTPRYLIKTRGQQVTLSCSPISGHRSVSWYQQTPGQGLQFLFEYFSETQRNKGNFPGRFSGRQFSNSRSEMNVSTLELGDSALYLCASSLETGHSSYEQYFGPGTRLTVT.

The V and J genes are TRBV9 and TRBJ1-2; perhaps TRBD1 as D (6 bases). Germline V gene data show CDR1 as SGDLS and CDR2 as YYNGEE. There are 19 residues in the CDR3. Trimming stripped 0 bases from V and 4 bases from J, with 25 bases between. CDR3 coding DNA: TGTGCCAGCAGCGTAGTCATCCACGCCCTTTCAGGGGTGGGCTATGGCTACACCTTC. Its translation: CASSVVIHALSGVGYGYTF.

The chain has TRBV11-2 and TRBJ1-1; D gene ambiguous. With 0 bases removed from V and 3 bases from J, the gap between germline ends came to 20 bases. This CDR3 spans 18 amino acids. The germline CDR1 and CDR2 sequences are SGHAT and FQNNGV. The CDR3 nucleotides read TGTGCCAGCAGCTTAGATTGGGCGGCTTTCGGGGAGGACACTGAAGCTTTCTTT. Protein sequence: CASSLDWAAFGEDTEAFF.

DNA of the CDR3: TGTGCCAGCAGCAAAGACCGGGACAGGGTCACAGATACGCAGTATTTT. Amino acids: CASSKDRDRVTDTQYF. The V call is TRBV7-2, the J call TRBJ2-3; TRBD1 matches at 9 bases. Germline-derived CDR1 and CDR2 are SGHTA and FQGNSA. J gave up 2 bases and V 5 bases, and 8 bases lay outside the gene matches. This CDR3 contains 16 residues. Based on the CDR3 plus reference TRBV7-2 and TRBJ2-3, the full variable domain is GAGVSQSPSNKVTEKGKDVELRCDPISGHTALYWYRQSLGQGLEFLIYFQGNSAPDKSGLPSDRFSAERTGGSVSTLTIQRTQQEDSAVYLCASSKDRDRVTDTQYFGPGTRLTVL.

This chain links TRBV10-2 with TRBJ2-7; 7 nucleotides line up with TRBD1. The germline CDR1 and CDR2 sequences are WSHSY and SAAADI. The V segment lost 9 bases and the J segment 4 bases; nucleotides outside the gene matches: 9. The CDR3 loop spans 13 amino acids. In DNA form, the CDR3 reads TGCGCCAGTTCTTCCGGGACAGTATACGAGCAGTACTTC. Translated, it gives CASSSGTVYEQYF.

This clone was seen just once. The chain recombines TRBV7-3 with TRBJ2-1; 7 bases are a match to TRBD2. The CDR3 has 18 amino acids. Unmatched junction bases numbered 15, after V lost 2 bases and J lost 5 bases. The germline gives CDR1 SGHTA, CDR2 FQGTGA. The CDR3 reads CASSLGGVGTIPHNEQFF. Here the CDR3 DNA reads TGTGCCAGCAGCTTAGGGGGGGTTGGGACTATTCCCCACAATGAGCAGTTCTTC.

The gene calls are TRBV7-2 and TRBJ1-3; D not resolved. Germline V gene lookup returns CDR1 SGHTA and CDR2 FQGNSA. The CDR3 is 15 amino acids. V was trimmed by 5 bases and J by 2 bases, leaving 13 bases between them. In nucleotides, the CDR3 is TGTGCCAGCAGCCCGCCGGGGTTCGCTGGAAACACCATATATTTT. It yields the protein CASSPPGFAGNTIYF.

This chain links TRBV7-3 with TRBJ2-1; 7 bases line up with TRBD1. Trimming took 1 base from V and 6 from J; bases not matched to a gene: 9. The length of the CDR3 is 16 residues. From germline, CDR1 is SGHTA and CDR2 FQGTGA. In DNA, the CDR3 is TGTGCCAGCAGCTTAAAGCCCAGGGACAGTGGCAATGAGCAGTTCTTC. Translating it yields CASSLKPRDSGNEQFF.

The chain has TRBV7-2 and TRBJ2-3; 7 positions match TRBD1. CDR1 and CDR2 from the germline V gene are SGHTA and FQGNSA. This CDR3 comprises 16 residues. The ends lost 1 base at V and 7 bases at J; junction bases unmatched: 11. The CDR3 protein is CASSLGWGQIPNTQYF. The CDR3 coding sequence is TGTGCCAGCAGCTTAGGGTGGGGACAGATTCCCAATACGCAGTATTTT.

The genes are TRBV2 and TRBJ2-3, with 10 bases that match TRBD1. V lost 5 bases, J lost 8 bases, and 10 bases stayed unmatched. Germline V gene data show CDR1 as SNHLY and CDR2 as FYNNEI. The CDR3 has 15 amino acids. CDR3 DNA sequence: TGTGCCAGCAGTCCTTGGGGACAGGGGTTGGGTACGCAGTATTTT. This translates into CASSPWGQGLGTQYF. Full variable domain (missing parts from reference TRBV2 and TRBJ2-3): EPEVTQTPSHQVTQMGQEVILRCVPISNHLYFYWYRQILGQKVEFLVSFYNNEISEKSEIFDDQFSVERPDGSNFTLKIRSTKLEDSAMYFCASSPWGQGLGTQYFGPGTRLTVL.

The chain recombines TRBV30 with TRBJ2-1; D gene unclear. CDR3 size: 12 residues. Per the germline V gene, CDR1 is GTSNPN and CDR2 is SVGIG (reference sequence). Trimming took off 1 base at V and 6 bases at J, with 7 bases between the two ends. As DNA, the CDR3 is TGTGCCTGGAGTGACAGTCGCAATGAGCAGTTCTTC. This codes for CAWSDSRNEQFF. The full variable domain, its missing parts supplied by reference TRBV30 and TRBJ2-1, is SQTIHQWPATLVQPVGSPLSLECTVEGTSNPNLYWYRQAAGRGLQLLFYSVGIGQISSEVPQNLSASRPQDRQFILSSKKLLLSDSGFYLCAWSDSRNEQFFGPGTRLTVL.

V and J are TRBV6-1 and TRBJ2-7; D may be TRBD2 (6 bases). V was clipped by 4 bases and J by 3 bases, with 10 bases between them. The CDR3 has 13 amino acids. Germline lookup yields CDR1 MNHNS and CDR2 SASEGT. Here the CDR3 reads CASSAREVYEQYF. Written as DNA, the CDR3 is TGTGCCAGCAGTGCCAGGGAGGTCTACGAGCAGTACTTC.

The J gene is TRBJ2-2, the V gene TRBV7-2; 7 nucleotides align to TRBD2. Germline CDR1 SGHTA, CDR2 FQGNSA. The V and J ends lost 4 bases and 4 bases, in that order; junction bases with no gene match: 9. The CDR3 runs 16 residues. The CDR3 region has the DNA TGTGCCAGCAGCTCGGGCGTGGGACTACGCACCGGGGAGCTGTTTTTT. Translating it yields CASSSGVGLRTGELFF.

The chain is built from TRBV27 and TRBJ2-1; D ambiguous. Looked up from germline, CDR1 is MNHEY and CDR2 is SMNVEV (reference sequence). V was shortened by 8 bases and J by 5 bases, with 10 bases between the two germline ends. The CDR3 totals 12 residues. In DNA, the CDR3 is TGTGCCAGCGGTAAGCAGGACAATGAGCAGTTCTTC. It specifies CASGKQDNEQFF.

This chain links TRBV7-9 with TRBJ2-7; possibly TRBD1 for D (6 bases). The length of the CDR3 is 14 residues. CDR1 is SEHNR and CDR2 is FQNEAQ in the germline V gene (reference sequence). V was shortened by 4 bases and J by 0 bases, with 10 bases between the two germline ends. In DNA form, the CDR3 reads TGTGCCAGCAGCTCTACAGGGAGCTCCTACGAGCAGTACTTC. Translation gives CASSSTGSSYEQYF.